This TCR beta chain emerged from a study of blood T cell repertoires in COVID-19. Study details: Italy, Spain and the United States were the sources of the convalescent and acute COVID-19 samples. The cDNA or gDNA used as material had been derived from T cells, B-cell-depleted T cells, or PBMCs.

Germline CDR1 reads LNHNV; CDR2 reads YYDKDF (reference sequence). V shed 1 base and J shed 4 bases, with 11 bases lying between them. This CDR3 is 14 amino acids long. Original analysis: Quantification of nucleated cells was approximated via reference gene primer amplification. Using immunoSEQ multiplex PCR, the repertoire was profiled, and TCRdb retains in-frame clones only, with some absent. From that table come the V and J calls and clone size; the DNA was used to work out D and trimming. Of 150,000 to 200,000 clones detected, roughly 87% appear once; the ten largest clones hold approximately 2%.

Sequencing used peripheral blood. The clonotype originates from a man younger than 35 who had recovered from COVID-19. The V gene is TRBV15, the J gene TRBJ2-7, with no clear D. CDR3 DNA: TGTGCCACCAGCAGAGGTGGCGGAGAATACGAGCAGTACTTC. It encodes CATSRGGGEYEQYF.